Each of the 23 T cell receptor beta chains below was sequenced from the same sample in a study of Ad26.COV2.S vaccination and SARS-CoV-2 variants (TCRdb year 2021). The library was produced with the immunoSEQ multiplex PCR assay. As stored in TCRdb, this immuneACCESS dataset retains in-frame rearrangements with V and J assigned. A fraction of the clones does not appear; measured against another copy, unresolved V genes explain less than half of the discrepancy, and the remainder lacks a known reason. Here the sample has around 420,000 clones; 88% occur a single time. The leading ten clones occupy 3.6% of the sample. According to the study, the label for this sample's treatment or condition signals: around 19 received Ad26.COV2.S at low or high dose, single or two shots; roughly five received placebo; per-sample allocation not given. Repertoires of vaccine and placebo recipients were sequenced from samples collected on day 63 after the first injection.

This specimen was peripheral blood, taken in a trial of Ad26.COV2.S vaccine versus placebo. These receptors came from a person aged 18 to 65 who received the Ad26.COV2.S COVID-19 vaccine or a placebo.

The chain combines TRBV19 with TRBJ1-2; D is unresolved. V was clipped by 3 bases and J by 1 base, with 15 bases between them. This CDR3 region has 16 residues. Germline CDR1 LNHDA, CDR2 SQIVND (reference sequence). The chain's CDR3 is CASSINGPENNYGYTF. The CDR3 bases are TGTGCCAGTAGTATTAATGGGCCAGAGAATAACTATGGCTACACCTTC. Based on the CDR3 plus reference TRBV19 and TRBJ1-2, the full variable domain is DGGITQSPKYLFRKEGQNVTLSCEQNLNHDAMYWYRQDPGQGLRLIYYSQIVNDFQKGDIAEGYSVSREKKESFPLTVTSAQKNPTAFYLCASSINGPENNYGYTFGSGTRLTVV.

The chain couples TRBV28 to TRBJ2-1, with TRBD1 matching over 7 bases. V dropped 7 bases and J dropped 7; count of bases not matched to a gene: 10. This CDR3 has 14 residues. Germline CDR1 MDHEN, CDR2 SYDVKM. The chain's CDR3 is CASKGTGVLNEQFF. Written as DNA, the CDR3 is TGTGCCAGCAAAGGTACAGGGGTCCTGAATGAGCAGTTCTTC.

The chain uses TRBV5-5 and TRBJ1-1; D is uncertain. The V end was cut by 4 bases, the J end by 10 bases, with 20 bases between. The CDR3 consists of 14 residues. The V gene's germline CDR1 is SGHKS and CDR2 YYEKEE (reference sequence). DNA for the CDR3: TGTGCCAGCAGCATGGATCAATCCCTTATCGTAGCTTTCTTT. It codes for CASSMDQSLIVAFF.

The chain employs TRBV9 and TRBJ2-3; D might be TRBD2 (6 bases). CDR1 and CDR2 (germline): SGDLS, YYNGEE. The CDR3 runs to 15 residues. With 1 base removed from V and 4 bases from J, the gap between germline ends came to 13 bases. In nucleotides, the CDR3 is TGTGCCAGCAGCGTACGGGGGACCGGTGCAGATACGCAGTATTTT. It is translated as CASSVRGTGADTQYF.

The CDR3 is CASSLAQASYEQYF. The CDR3 nucleotides read TGTGCCAGCAGCTTAGCACAGGCCTCCTACGAGCAGTACTTC. The V call is TRBV11-2, the J call TRBJ2-7, with D maybe TRBD1 (5 bases). In germline, CDR1 is SGHAT, CDR2 FQNNGV. The CDR3 is 14 residues long. V was shortened by 1 base and J by 0 bases, with 7 bases between the two germline ends.

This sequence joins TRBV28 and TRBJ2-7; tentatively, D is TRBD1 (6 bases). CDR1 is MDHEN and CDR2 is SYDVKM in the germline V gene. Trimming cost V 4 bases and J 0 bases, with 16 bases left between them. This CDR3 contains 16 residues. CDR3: CASSSQTGEVSYEQYF. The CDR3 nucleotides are TGTGCCAGCAGTTCACAGACAGGCGAGGTCTCCTACGAGCAGTACTTC.

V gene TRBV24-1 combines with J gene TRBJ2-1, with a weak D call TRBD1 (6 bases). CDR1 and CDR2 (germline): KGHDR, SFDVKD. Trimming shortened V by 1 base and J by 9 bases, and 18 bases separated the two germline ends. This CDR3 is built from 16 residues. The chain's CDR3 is CATSDFGRLGGGEQFF. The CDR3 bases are TGTGCCACCAGTGATTTCGGTCGGTTAGGGGGTGGTGAGCAGTTCTTC.

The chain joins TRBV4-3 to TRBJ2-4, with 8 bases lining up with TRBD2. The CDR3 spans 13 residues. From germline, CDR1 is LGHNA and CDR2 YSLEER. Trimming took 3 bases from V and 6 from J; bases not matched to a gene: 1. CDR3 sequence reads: CASSHRGGNIQYF. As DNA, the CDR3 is TGCGCCAGCAGCCACCGGGGGGGAAACATTCAGTACTTC.

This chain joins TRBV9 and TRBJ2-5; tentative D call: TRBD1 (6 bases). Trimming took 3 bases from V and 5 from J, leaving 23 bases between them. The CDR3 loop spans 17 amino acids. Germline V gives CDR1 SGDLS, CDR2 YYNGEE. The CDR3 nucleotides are TGTGCCAGCAGCGCAGCAAATCGGGACACCTATAGGGAGACCCAGTACTTC. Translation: CASSAANRDTYRETQYF.

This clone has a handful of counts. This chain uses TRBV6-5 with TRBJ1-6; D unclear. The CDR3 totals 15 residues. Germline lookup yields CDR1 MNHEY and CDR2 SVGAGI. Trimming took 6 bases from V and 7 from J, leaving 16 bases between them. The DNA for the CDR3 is TGTGCCAGCAGGAATCATAAGCCGGAAAATTCACCCCTCCACTTT. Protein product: CASRNHKPENSPLHF.

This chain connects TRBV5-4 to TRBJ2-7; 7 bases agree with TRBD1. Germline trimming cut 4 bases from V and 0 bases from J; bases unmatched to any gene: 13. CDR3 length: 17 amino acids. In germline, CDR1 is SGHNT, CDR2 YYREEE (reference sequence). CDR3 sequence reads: CASSLYPPDRSSYEQYF. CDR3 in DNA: TGTGCCAGCAGCCTATACCCCCCGGACAGGAGCTCCTACGAGCAGTACTTC. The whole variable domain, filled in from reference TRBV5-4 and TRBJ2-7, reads ETGVTQSPTHLIKTRGQQVTLRCSSQSGHNTVSWYQQALGQGPQFIFQYYREEENGRGNFPPRFSGLQFPNYSSELNVNALELDDSALYLCASSLYPPDRSSYEQYFGPGTRLTVT.

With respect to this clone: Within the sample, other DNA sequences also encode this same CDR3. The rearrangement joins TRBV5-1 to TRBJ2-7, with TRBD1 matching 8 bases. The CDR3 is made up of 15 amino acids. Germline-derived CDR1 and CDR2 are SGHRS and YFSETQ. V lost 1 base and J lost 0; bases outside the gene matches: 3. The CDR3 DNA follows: TGCGCCAGCAGCTTGAGGACAGGGAGCTCCTACGAGCAGTACTTC. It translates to CASSLRTGSSYEQYF.

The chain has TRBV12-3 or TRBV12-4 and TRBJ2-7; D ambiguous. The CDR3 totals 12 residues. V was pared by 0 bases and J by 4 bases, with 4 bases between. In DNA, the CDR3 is TGTGCCAGCAGTTTAGCGGGGTACGAGCAGTACTTC. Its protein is CASSLAGYEQYF.

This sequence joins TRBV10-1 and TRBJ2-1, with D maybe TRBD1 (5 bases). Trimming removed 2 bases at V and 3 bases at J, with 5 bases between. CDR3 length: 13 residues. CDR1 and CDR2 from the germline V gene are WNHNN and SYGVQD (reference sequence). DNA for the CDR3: TGCGCCAGCAGTGAGCAGGGCTACAATGAGCAGTTCTTC. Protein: CASSEQGYNEQFF.

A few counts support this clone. This CDR3 is CASSEWAKDKGYNSPLHF. CDR3 DNA: TGTGCCAGCAGTGAGTGGGCTAAGGACAAAGGCTATAATTCACCCCTCCACTTT. The J gene is TRBJ1-6, the V gene TRBV2; possible D gene TRBD1, 5 bases. V shed 3 bases and J shed 3 bases, with 18 bases lying between them. Looked up from germline, CDR1 is SNHLY and CDR2 is FYNNEI. The CDR3 is 18 amino acids.

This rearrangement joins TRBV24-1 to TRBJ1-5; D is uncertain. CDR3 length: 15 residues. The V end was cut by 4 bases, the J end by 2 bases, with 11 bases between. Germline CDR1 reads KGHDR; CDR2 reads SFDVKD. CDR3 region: CATSDLGSGNQPQHF. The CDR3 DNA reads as TGTGCCACCAGTGACCTGGGAAGCGGCAATCAGCCCCAGCATTTT.

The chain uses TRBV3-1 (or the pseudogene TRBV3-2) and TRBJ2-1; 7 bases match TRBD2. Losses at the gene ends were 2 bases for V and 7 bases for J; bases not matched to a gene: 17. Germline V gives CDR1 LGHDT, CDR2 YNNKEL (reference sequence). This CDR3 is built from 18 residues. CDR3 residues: CASSQQPGQGGAWNEQFF. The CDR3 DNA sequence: TGTGCCAGCAGCCAACAACCCGGCCAGGGAGGGGCTTGGAATGAGCAGTTCTTC.

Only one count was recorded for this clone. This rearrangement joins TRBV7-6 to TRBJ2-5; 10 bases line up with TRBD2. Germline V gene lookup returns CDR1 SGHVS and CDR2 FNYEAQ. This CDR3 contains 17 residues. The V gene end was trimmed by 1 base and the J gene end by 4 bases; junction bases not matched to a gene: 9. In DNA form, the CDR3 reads TGTGCCAGCAGCTTAGGAGCGGGGGGGCCGTTGCGAGAGACCCAGTACTTC. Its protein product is CASSLGAGGPLRETQYF.

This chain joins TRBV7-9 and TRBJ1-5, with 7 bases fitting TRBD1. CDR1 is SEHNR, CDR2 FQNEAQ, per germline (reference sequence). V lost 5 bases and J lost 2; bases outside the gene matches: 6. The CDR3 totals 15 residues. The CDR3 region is CASSLGTVGNQPQHF. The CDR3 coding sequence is TGTGCCAGCAGCCTGGGGACAGTGGGCAATCAGCCCCAGCATTTT.

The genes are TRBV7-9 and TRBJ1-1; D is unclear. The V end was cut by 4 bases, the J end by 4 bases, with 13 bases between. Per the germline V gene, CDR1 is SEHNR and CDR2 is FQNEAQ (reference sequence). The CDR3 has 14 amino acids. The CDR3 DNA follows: TGTGCCAGCAGCTACAGCGGGGTTGTCACTGAAGCTTTCTTT. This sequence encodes CASSYSGVVTEAFF. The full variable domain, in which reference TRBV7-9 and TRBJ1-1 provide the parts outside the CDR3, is DTGVSQNPRHKITKRGQNVTFRCDPISEHNRLYWYRQTLGQGPEFLTYFQNEAQLEKSRLLSDRFSAERPKGSFSTLEIQRTEQGDSAMYLCASSYSGVVTEAFFGQGTRLTVV.

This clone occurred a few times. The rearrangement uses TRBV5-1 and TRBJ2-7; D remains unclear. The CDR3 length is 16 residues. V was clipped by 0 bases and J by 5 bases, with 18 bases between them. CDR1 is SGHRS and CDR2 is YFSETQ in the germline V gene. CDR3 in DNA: TGCGCCAGCAGCTTGGGCACCCTGCGGCTGGGAAACGAGCAGTACTTC. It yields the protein CASSLGTLRLGNEQYF.

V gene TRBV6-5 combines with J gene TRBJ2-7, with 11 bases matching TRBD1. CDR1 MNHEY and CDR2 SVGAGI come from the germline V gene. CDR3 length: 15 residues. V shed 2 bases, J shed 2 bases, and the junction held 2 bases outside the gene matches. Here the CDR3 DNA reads TGTGCCAGCAGTTACACGGGACAGGGGGCCTACGAGCAGTACTTC. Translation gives CASSYTGQGAYEQYF.

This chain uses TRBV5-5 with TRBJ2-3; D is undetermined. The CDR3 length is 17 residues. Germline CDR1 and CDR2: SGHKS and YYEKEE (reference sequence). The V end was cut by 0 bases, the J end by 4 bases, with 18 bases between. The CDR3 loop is CASSLELRSTIPDTQYF. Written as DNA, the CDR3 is TGTGCCAGCAGCTTGGAACTTCGAAGTACCATCCCAGATACGCAGTATTTT.